These T cell receptor beta chains were read from a single sample in a study of blood T cell repertoires in COVID-19. TCRdb's table, derived via immunoSEQ multiplex PCR, lists solely in-frame clones and lacks some. The table records some 150,000 clones, roughly 76% of them present only once. Sequenced sample: peripheral blood. These receptors came from a human donor with acute or convalescent COVID-19. The donor label of this sample is uncertain. CDR3s leave out the opening cysteine and the closing phenylalanine or tryptophan. D genes are given only for firm matches.

TRBV19	TRBJ1-2	NA	ASTPSRSMGYGYT
TRBV7-9	TRBJ2-3	NA	ASSPDQDRDTQY
TRBV4-1	TRBJ2-1	NA	ASSQDTSGLAGGNEQF
TRBV27	TRBJ2-3	NA	ASSEPGEDTQY
TRBV5-4	TRBJ2-5	NA	ASSSGGGGETQY
TRBV7-9	TRBJ1-5	NA	ASSLAGDQPQH
TRBV7-9	TRBJ2-5	NA	ASSQIAARETQY
TRBV11-2	TRBJ1-3	NA	ASSPAGSGNTIY
TRBV5-1	TRBJ1-1	NA	ASSSDRYTEAF
TRBV7-2	TRBJ2-7	NA	ASRDFLSYEQY
TRBV6-5	TRBJ1-2	TRBD1	ASSPGTVVYGYT
TRBV5-1	TRBJ2-3	NA	ASSFRKGVVIDTQY
TRBV6-5	TRBJ2-1	NA	ASSFRETSYNEQF
TRBV29-1	TRBJ1-2	TRBD1	STRGTGGQYGYT
TRBV7-2	TRBJ2-1	TRBD2	ASSLSGGSYNEQF
TRBV6-1	TRBJ2-1	NA	ASSERGIINEQF
TRBV2	TRBJ1-2	NA	ASSAEGSGYT
TRBV5-1	TRBJ1-1	TRBD1	ASSATGETEAF
TRBV18	TRBJ1-2	TRBD1	ASSSGTANYGYT
TRBV11-2	TRBJ1-1	TRBD1	ASSFLMMGQEAF
TRBV6-5	TRBJ1-2	NA	ASSYGQLYGYT
TRBV5-4	TRBJ2-1	TRBD2	ASSFGGGVSSYNEQF
TRBV3-1/TRBV3-2	TRBJ2-3	NA	ASSPWGLNTDTQY
TRBV30	TRBJ1-6	NA	AWSPYLSYNSPLH
TRBV5-1	TRBJ1-6	NA	ASSPHEGLGNSPLH
TRBV11-2	TRBJ2-1	NA	ASSQSGALYDEQF
TRBV4-1	TRBJ2-6	NA	ASSRDRFGSGANVLT